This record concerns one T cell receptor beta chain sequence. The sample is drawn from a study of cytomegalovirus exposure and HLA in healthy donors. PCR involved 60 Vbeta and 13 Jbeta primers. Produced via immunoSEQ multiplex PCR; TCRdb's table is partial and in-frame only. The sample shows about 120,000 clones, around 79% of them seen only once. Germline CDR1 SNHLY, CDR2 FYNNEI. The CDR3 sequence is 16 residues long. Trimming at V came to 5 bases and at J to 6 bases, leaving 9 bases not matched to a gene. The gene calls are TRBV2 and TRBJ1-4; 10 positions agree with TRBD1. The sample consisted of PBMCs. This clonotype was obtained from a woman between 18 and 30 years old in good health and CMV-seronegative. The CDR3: CASSSSTGTGDEKLFF. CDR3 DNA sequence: TGTGCCAGCAGTTCATCCACCGGGACAGGGGATGAAAAACTGTTTTTT.